Below are 11 T cell receptor beta chains sequenced from a single sample in a study of post-analysis software for immune sequencing data. cDNA libraries of TCR beta carried unique molecular identifiers. TCRdb used MiXCR to reprocess the PCR reads, holding one entry per CDR3 protein. The sample includes approximately 690,000 distinct CDR3 sequences, 59% of them seen just once. These receptors are not linked to any known antigen. Study findings and constraints: TRBV5-6, TRBV5-1 and TRBV20-1 were among a handful of TRBV segments more frequent in patients than controls.

Input material: blood. Receptors were obtained from a girl aged 2 to 10 with multiple sclerosis.

In nucleotides, the CDR3 is TGCAGCGTTGGCCGGGGGTCGATTTATGGCTACACCTTC. Its translation is CSVGRGSIYGYTF. The chain joins TRBV29-1 to TRBJ1-2; perhaps TRBD1 as D (5 bases). Per germline, CDR1 SQVTM and CDR2 ANQGSEA. V lost 4 bases and J lost 5, with 14 bases in between. The CDR3 sequence is 13 residues long.

This chain joins TRBV10-1 and TRBJ2-2; D is unclear. Germline CDR1 reads WNHNN; CDR2 reads SYGVQD (reference sequence). V was trimmed by 6 bases and J by 0 bases, leaving 8 bases between them. This CDR3 spans 14 amino acids. CDR3: CASSQQTNTGELFF. For the CDR3, the DNA is TGCGCCAGCAGCCAACAAACGAACACCGGGGAGCTGTTTTTT.

A single count supports this clonotype. The chain carries TRBV28 and TRBJ2-7; a possible D gene is TRBD2 (6 bases). The CDR3 runs 14 residues. Germline V gene data show CDR1 as MDHEN and CDR2 as SYDVKM. Trimming shortened V by 5 bases and J by 0 bases, and 11 bases separated the two germline ends. The CDR3 DNA follows: TGTGCCAGCAGTAAGACTAGTAGCTCCTACGAGCAGTACTTC. It is translated as CASSKTSSSYEQYF. The full variable domain, with the rest looked up from reference TRBV28 and TRBJ2-7, is DVKVTQSSRYLVKRTGEKVFLECVQDMDHENMFWYRQDPGLGLRLIYFSYDVKMKEKGDIPEGYSVSREKKERFSLILESASTNQTSMYLCASSKTSSSYEQYFGPGTRLTVT.

This sequence joins TRBV10-3 and TRBJ2-7; 7 nucleotides agree with TRBD1. The CDR3 contains 14 residues. Germline loops: CDR1 ENHRY, CDR2 SYGVKD. V was clipped by 6 bases and J by 4 bases; unmatched bases: 9. The CDR3 bases are TGTGCCATCAGCCCGGGACAGACGACGTACGAGCAGTACTTC. This encodes CAISPGQTTYEQYF.

This chain links TRBV4-1 with TRBJ2-7; possibly TRBD1 for D (6 bases). The germline gives CDR1 MGHRA, CDR2 YSYEKL. V was cut by 9 bases and J by 4 bases, with 28 bases left in between. This CDR3 region has 17 residues. The CDR3 DNA reads as TGCGCCAGTACGCCGTTTTGGGCACCGGGACAAGCGTACGAGCAGTACTTC. Its translation: CASTPFWAPGQAYEQYF.

The J gene is TRBJ1-2, the V gene TRBV29-1; D call uncertain. Germline lookup yields CDR1 SQVTM and CDR2 ANQGSEA. The CDR3 extends over 10 amino acids. Here the CDR3 reads CGVRAYGYTF. The CDR3, as DNA: TGCGGGGTGAGGGCCTATGGCTACACCTTC.

This clonotype was found a few times. V usage is TRBV10-3 and J usage is TRBJ2-7; D is ambiguous. The CDR3 length is 16 residues. Trimming took off 4 bases at V and 2 bases at J, with 18 bases between the two ends. From germline, CDR1 is ENHRY and CDR2 SYGVKD. As DNA, the CDR3 is TGTGCCATCAGTGCGCAGTCCGGTGGGGAAACCTACGAGCAGTACTTC. Its translation is CAISAQSGGETYEQYF.

This clonotype has more than one count but fewer than ten. The V gene is TRBV5-6, the J gene TRBJ1-2, with 9 bases aligning to TRBD1. The germline V gene has CDR1 SGHDT and CDR2 YYEEEE. CDR3 length equals 14 residues. V dropped 4 bases and J dropped 4; count of bases not matched to a gene: 5. The CDR3 sequence is CASSAGQGFYGYTF. CDR3 DNA: TGTGCCAGCAGCGCCGGACAGGGGTTCTATGGCTACACCTTC.

The chain employs TRBV5-1 and TRBJ2-1, with TRBD2 matching over 9 bases. Germline loops: CDR1 SGHRS, CDR2 YFSETQ. The V gene end was trimmed by 4 bases and the J gene end by 0 bases; junction bases not matched to a gene: 11. The CDR3 covers 18 residues. CDR3 residues: CASSQFSTSGFSYNEQFF. The CDR3 coding sequence is TGCGCCAGCAGCCAGTTCTCGACTAGCGGATTCTCCTACAATGAGCAGTTCTTC.

The CDR3 DNA reads TGCGCCAGCAGCTTGAGTGTGGAGTCAGATACGCAGTATTTT. Residues: CASSLSVESDTQYF. The genes are TRBV5-1 and TRBJ2-3; no clear D. V was cut by 1 base and J by 4 bases, with 10 bases left in between. This CDR3 region has 14 residues. From germline, CDR1 is SGHRS and CDR2 YFSETQ.

As concerns this clonotype: Germline is not matched at one junction end, which may reflect a read error. This chain uses TRBV20-1 with TRBJ2-4, with 8 bases identical to TRBD2. The length of the CDR3 is 19 residues. Germline-derived CDR1 and CDR2 are DFQATT and SNEGSKA (reference sequence). This CDR3 is CSAREEEVRREAVKSIQYF. The CDR3 DNA reads TGCAGTGCTAGAGAGGAGGAAGTTAGGCGGGAGGCCGTAAAAAGCATTCAGTACTTC.